In this sample, the clone carrying this T cell receptor beta chain turned up many times. What it binds is not known. V was clipped by 5 bases and J by 1 base; unmatched bases: 13. This CDR3 is built from 19 residues. CDR1 and CDR2 (germline): SGHTA, FQGNSA. The record originates from a study of T-cell reconstitution after alpha-beta-depleted transplantation in children. During its preparation, the TCRbeta library received unique molecular identifiers. TCRdb redid the calling of the PCR reads with MiXCR, one entry per CDR3 protein. This table holds over 450,000 distinct CDR3 sequences, about 10% found once. General study findings and limits: There were reportedly several hundred expanded graft clones from which alpha-beta T cells came about two months after transplant. When one year had passed after transplant, most T-cell counts and diversity came from newly produced T cells. Surviving recipient T cells and thymic progenitors underlay high day-60 TCRbeta diversity in some patients.

The sample in question was PBMCs, obtained before TCRalphabeta/CD19-depleted stem cell transplant. This clonotype originated in a child aged 2 to 9 with inherited bone marrow failure, due to receive a stem cell transplant. This sequence joins TRBV7-2 and TRBJ2-6, with 8 nucleotides matching TRBD1. CDR3 nucleotides: TGTGCCAGCAGCCCATTCGCGGGACAGGACTCTTCTGGGGCCAACGTCCTGACTTTC. Amino acids: CASSPFAGQDSSGANVLTF.